These T cell receptor beta chains were read from a single sample in a study of PD-1 blockade in mismatch repair-deficient tumors. The assay was immunoSEQ multiplex PCR, and TCRdb's table has in-frame clones only and misses some. The sample yields 120,000 or so clones, about nine tenths seen once. Source: peripheral blood, taken approximately 70 weeks after starting pembrolizumab. These receptors all come from an adult with mismatch repair-deficient cancer. CDR3s include the opening cysteine and the closing phenylalanine or tryptophan. Each record gives: V gene, J gene, clone size, D gene, CDR3 DNA, CDR3 protein. D genes are given only for firm matches. Clone size is shown for a subset of rows, as once, few, many or a class of expanded clone.

TRBV4-1,TRBJ2-7,.,TRBD1,TGCGCCAGCAGCCAGGGCACCGGGACAGAAGCTTTCTACGAGCAGTACTTC,CASSQGTGTEAFYEQYF
TRBV11-2,TRBJ2-3,.,.,TGTGCCAGCAGCCGTGGGCGGGCTAGCACAGATACGCAGTATTTT,CASSRGRASTDTQYF
TRBV5-1,TRBJ2-5,.,TRBD1,TGCGCCAGCAGCTACCACGACAGGGGGCCTGAGACCCAGTACTTC,CASSYHDRGPETQYF
TRBV6-6,TRBJ2-1,.,.,TGTGCCAGCAGTCCGACCGACAGGCTTTACAATGAGCAGTTCTTC,CASSPTDRLYNEQFF
TRBV28,TRBJ1-5,.,.,TGTGCCAGCAGTTTCAGGGGAACAAAGTTAAGCAATCAGCCCCAGCATTTT,CASSFRGTKLSNQPQHF
TRBV30,TRBJ2-7,.,.,TGTGCCTGGAGTGTACTTCTTAGACCCGGCTACGAGCAGTACTTC,CAWSVLLRPGYEQYF
TRBV6-6,TRBJ2-7,.,TRBD2,TGTGCCAGCAGTTACTCCCGGGGAGGGCGCTACGAGCAGTACTTC,CASSYSRGGRYEQYF
TRBV7-2,TRBJ2-3,.,TRBD2,TGTGCCAGCAGCGAAGGTGGCGGGGGGCGCACAGATACGCAGTATTTT,CASSEGGGGRTDTQYF
TRBV6-1,TRBJ1-1,few,.,TGTGCCAGCAGTGGCGGACAGAAGAACACTGAAGCTTTCTTT,CASSGGQKNTEAFF
TRBV4-1,TRBJ2-7,.,.,TGCGCCAGCAGCCAAGCAGAAGGACGCTCCTACGAGCAGTACTTC,CASSQAEGRSYEQYF
TRBV4-1,TRBJ1-5,.,.,TGCGCCAGCAGCCAAGAAGGATATAGCAATCAGCCCCAGCATTTT,CASSQEGYSNQPQHF
TRBV7-2,TRBJ2-5,.,.,TGTGCCAGCAGCACCTCAGGGCGGGAGACCCAGTACTTC,CASSTSGRETQYF
TRBV29-1,TRBJ2-7,.,.,TGCAGCGCGAGGGGCCTGGGCTCCTACGAGCAGTACTTC,CSARGLGSYEQYF
TRBV11-2,TRBJ2-3,many,.,TGTGCCAGCAGCCCAGGGCGCGTACTTGGCACAGATACGCAGTATTTT,CASSPGRVLGTDTQYF
TRBV28,TRBJ2-7,.,.,TGTGCCAGCAGTTTCCCGGGCGGGACCTACGAGCAGTACTTC,CASSFPGGTYEQYF
TRBV4-3,TRBJ2-5,.,TRBD1,TGCGCCAGCAGCCGGGACAGGGATTATAAAGAGACCCAGTACTTC,CASSRDRDYKETQYF
TRBV9,TRBJ2-3,.,.,TGTGCCAGCAGCGTAAACGGGGTAGGCACAGATACGCAGTATTTT,CASSVNGVGTDTQYF
TRBV7-9,TRBJ2-2,.,.,TGTGCCAGCAGCTTAGAGGCCGGGGAGCTGTTTTTT,CASSLEAGELFF
TRBV7-9,TRBJ2-4,once,TRBD1,TGTGCCAGCAGTCCAGGGGGCTTTAGGAACATTCAGTACTTC,CASSPGGFRNIQYF
TRBV19,TRBJ2-4,.,TRBD1,TGTGCCAGTAGTATAGGGGGACAGGTGAGAGTAGCCAAAAACATTCAGTACTTC,CASSIGGQVRVAKNIQYF
TRBV19,TRBJ2-7,.,TRBD1,TGTGCCAGTAGTTACCGGGACAGGGATTTAGGCGAGCAGTACTTC,CASSYRDRDLGEQYF
TRBV25-1,TRBJ2-3,.,TRBD2,TGTGCCAGCAGTGAACTGTTTTTAGCGGGAGAAGGAGATACGCAGTATTTT,CASSELFLAGEGDTQYF
TRBV19,TRBJ2-1,once,.,TGTGCCAGTAGTAGCGGGACAGACATCTCCTACAATGAGCAGTTCTTC,CASSSGTDISYNEQFF
TRBV13,TRBJ1-1,.,.,TGTGCCAGCAGCGGGACACCTACTGAAGCTTTCTTT,CASSGTPTEAFF
TRBV6-4,TRBJ2-1,.,.,TGTGCCAGCAGTGACAGGGACAACAATGAGCAGTTCTTC,CASSDRDNNEQFF
TRBV7-9,TRBJ2-4,.,TRBD2,TGTGCCAGCAGCTTAGCGCTAGCGGGAGGACCTATAGCCAAAAACATTCAGTACTTC,CASSLALAGGPIAKNIQYF
TRBV9,TRBJ2-1,.,.,TGTGCCAGCAGCTTGGGTAGCGGCTCCTACAATGAGCAGTTCTTC,CASSLGSGSYNEQFF
TRBV28,TRBJ2-1,.,.,TGTGCCAGCAGCTCACCGGACGCTATGTTGGATGAGCAGTTCTTC,CASSSPDAMLDEQFF
TRBV28,TRBJ2-5,.,.,TGTGCCAGCACCTCACCCGGGGGCGGGCAAGAGACCCAGTACTTC,CASTSPGGGQETQYF
TRBV4-2,TRBJ1-3,.,.,TGTGCCAGCAGCCGCCTAGGAGGTGGAAACACCATATATTTT,CASSRLGGGNTIYF
TRBV7-9,TRBJ2-3,.,TRBD1,TGTGCCAGCAGCCAAAGACAGGGCAGAGATACGCAGTATTTT,CASSQRQGRDTQYF
TRBV11-2,TRBJ2-2,.,.,TGTGCCAGCAGCTTAAGGGGGAACACCGGGGAGCTGTTTTTT,CASSLRGNTGELFF
TRBV7-2,TRBJ2-3,.,TRBD2,TGTGCCAGCAGCCGGACTAGCGGGAGTGCAGATACGCAGTATTTT,CASSRTSGSADTQYF
TRBV5-1,TRBJ2-7,.,TRBD1,TGCGCCAGCAGCTTGTGGCAGGGGGAAGACGAGCAGTACTTC,CASSLWQGEDEQYF
TRBV4-3,TRBJ2-7,.,.,TGCGCCAGCAGCCAAGATCTGGGGACACGTCGTGGGCAGTACTTC,CASSQDLGTRRGQYF
TRBV7-9,TRBJ2-1,.,.,TGTGCCAGCAATCCAATCGCTATAGGGGGCAATGAGCAGTTCTTC,CASNPIAIGGNEQFF
TRBV11-2,TRBJ2-3,.,TRBD1,TGTGCCAGCAGGACGACAGGGGGGCTCGATACGCAGTATTTT,CASRTTGGLDTQYF
TRBV25-1,TRBJ2-1,.,.,TGTGCCAGCGAGCTTGGACTAAACAATGAGCAGTTCTTC,CASELGLNNEQFF
TRBV25-1,TRBJ2-5,.,TRBD2,TGTGCCAGCAGTGAAAGATGGGGAGCGGGGATACAAGAGACCCAGTACTTC,CASSERWGAGIQETQYF
TRBV28,TRBJ1-2,.,.,TGTGCCAGCAGTTTTGGGGGGCGAGGCAGGAATGGCTACACCTTC,CASSFGGRGRNGYTF
TRBV5-1,TRBJ2-7,.,TRBD2,TGCGCCAGCAGCCCGGGAGGGGCAGCCGAGCAGTACTTC,CASSPGGAAEQYF
TRBV7-9,TRBJ1-5,.,.,TGTGCCAGCAGCTTAGAGTCTCAGCCCCAGCATTTT,CASSLESQPQHF
TRBV29-1,TRBJ2-2,.,TRBD2,TGCAGCGTTGAATTTGCGGGAGAAAGGGGCGGGGAGCTGTTTTTT,CSVEFAGERGGELFF
TRBV15,TRBJ1-2,once,.,TGTGCCACCAGCAGAGATGTAGGGCAGTTTGGCTACACCTTC,CATSRDVGQFGYTF
TRBV6-5,TRBJ2-7,.,TRBD2,TGTGCCAGCAGTTACTCCACTAGCGGGACCTACGAGCAGTACTTC,CASSYSTSGTYEQYF
TRBV28,TRBJ1-5,.,.,TGTGCCAGCAGTTTGGGGGTTAAGGAGCCCCAGCATTTT,CASSLGVKEPQHF
TRBV6-1,TRBJ1-1,.,.,TGTGCCAGCAGTTACGGGGCTGAAGCTTTCTTT,CASSYGAEAFF
TRBV11-1,TRBJ2-3,.,TRBD1,TGTGCCAGCAGCCCCGGGACAGGGAGATGGGCAGGCACAGATACGCAGTATTTT,CASSPGTGRWAGTDTQYF
TRBV4-1,TRBJ1-2,few,.,TGCGCCAGCAGCCAAGAAGGTCCCTATGGCTACACCTTC,CASSQEGPYGYTF
TRBV7-9,TRBJ1-3,.,.,TGTGCCAGCAGCTTAGTTCGAGACAGGGGAAACACCATATATTTT,CASSLVRDRGNTIYF
TRBV27,TRBJ2-1,.,.,TGTGCCGGCAGTCTCGGGGTTGGCTATGAGCAGTTCTTC,CAGSLGVGYEQFF
TRBV30,TRBJ1-5,.,.,TGTGCCTGGAGTGTTGCGGGGATAGGTCAGCCCCAGCATTTT,CAWSVAGIGQPQHF
TRBV7-8,TRBJ2-7,.,.,TGTGCCAGCAGCTTTAAGTTTTCCTACGAGCAGTACTTC,CASSFKFSYEQYF